This T cell receptor beta chain was captured by sequencing in a study of blood T cells in healthy people across ages. The CDR3 covers 16 residues. The V segment lost 0 bases and the J segment 4 bases; nucleotides outside the gene matches: 7. The V gene's germline CDR1 is MGHRA and CDR2 YSYEKL. A sample-barcoded 5' primer and a J-beta primer mix were used in a second PCR of roughly 6 to 11 cycles. From the 5' RACE reads, TCRdb called clonotypes with MiXCR, one entry per CDR3 protein. This table has about 640,000 distinct CDR3 sequences, under 70% appearing once. The sample comprised blood. This chain uses TRBV4-1 with TRBJ2-7, with 9 bases that match TRBD1. The sequence came from a man aged 55 to 70 in good health. CDR3 coding DNA: TGCGCCAGCAGCCAAGATGGCGGGACAGGGAGATACGAGCAGTACTTC. Translated: CASSQDGGTGRYEQYF.